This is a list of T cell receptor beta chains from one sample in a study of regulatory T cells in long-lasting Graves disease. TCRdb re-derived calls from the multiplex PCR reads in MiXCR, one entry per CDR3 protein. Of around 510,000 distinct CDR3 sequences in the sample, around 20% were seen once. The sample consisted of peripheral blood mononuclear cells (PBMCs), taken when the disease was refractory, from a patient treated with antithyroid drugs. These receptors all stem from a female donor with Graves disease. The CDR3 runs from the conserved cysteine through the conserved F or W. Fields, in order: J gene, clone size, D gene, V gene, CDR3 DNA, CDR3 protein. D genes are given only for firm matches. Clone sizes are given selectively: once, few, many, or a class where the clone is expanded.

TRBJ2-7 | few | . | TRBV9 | TGTGCCAGCAGCGTAGGGACTATCTCTAGCGAGCAGTACTTC | CASSVGTISSEQYF
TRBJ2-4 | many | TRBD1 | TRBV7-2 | TGTGCCAGCAGCTTAGCCCGGACAGGGCATCAGATCATTCAGTACTTC | CASSLARTGHQIIQYF
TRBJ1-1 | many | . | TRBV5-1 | TGCGCCAGCAGCTTGGATGGACGGATGAACACTGAAGCTTTCTTT | CASSLDGRMNTEAFF
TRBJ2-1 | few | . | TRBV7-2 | TGTGCCAGCAGCTTAAAAGGGACTCCCGGTTACAATGAGCAGTTCTTC | CASSLKGTPGYNEQFF
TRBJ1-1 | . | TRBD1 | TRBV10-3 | TGTGCCATCAGGGACAGGCTCATGAACACTGAAGCTTTCTTT | CAIRDRLMNTEAFF
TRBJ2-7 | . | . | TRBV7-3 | TGTGCCAGCAGCTTAACGGGGGCCGAGCAGTACTTC | CASSLTGAEQYF
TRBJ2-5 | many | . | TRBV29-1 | TGCAGCGTTGGTGGGAGGACAGAGACCCAGTACTTC | CSVGGRTETQYF
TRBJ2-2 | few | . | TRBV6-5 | TGTGCCAGCAGTTACTCTAGTCAGCCGGAGAACACCGGGGAGCTGTTTTTT | CASSYSSQPENTGELFF
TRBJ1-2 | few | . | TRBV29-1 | TGCAGCGTTGACCCCGGGGAGGGCTATGGCTACACCTTC | CSVDPGEGYGYTF
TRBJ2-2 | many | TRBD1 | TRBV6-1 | TGTGCCAGCAGTGAACTGGGACAGGGGGCCGGGGAGCTGTTTTTT | CASSELGQGAGELFF
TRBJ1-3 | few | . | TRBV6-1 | TGTGCCAGCAGTGCGAGGACACAGGACTCTGGAAACACCATATATTTT | CASSARTQDSGNTIYF
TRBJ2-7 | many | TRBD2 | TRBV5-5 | TGTGCCAGCAGCTTGTTACTAGCGGGATTTGAGCAGTACTTC | CASSLLLAGFEQYF
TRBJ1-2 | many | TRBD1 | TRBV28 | TGTGCCAGCAGTGGACAGGGGGCAGGGTATGGCTACACCTTC | CASSGQGAGYGYTF
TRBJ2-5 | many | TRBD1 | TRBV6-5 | TGTGCCAGCAGTTACCCTCTTAGGACAGGCAACCAAGAGACCCAGTACTTC | CASSYPLRTGNQETQYF
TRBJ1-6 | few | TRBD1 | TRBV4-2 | TGTGCCAGCAGCCAAGAGGGAAGGGGACAGCCTGAGATCCCCCTCCACTTT | CASSQEGRGQPEIPLHF
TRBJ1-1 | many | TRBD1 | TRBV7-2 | TGTGCCAGCAGCCCTCGCGACAGGGGTAGTGTAGGAACTGAAGCTTTCTTT | CASSPRDRGSVGTEAFF
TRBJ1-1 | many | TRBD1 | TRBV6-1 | TGTGCCAGCAGATCGCCGGGACAGACCTTCATGAACACTGAAGCTTTCTTT | CASRSPGQTFMNTEAFF
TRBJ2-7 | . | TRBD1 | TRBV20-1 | TGCAGTGCTGACAGGGGTTACTACGAGCAGTACTTC | CSADRGYYEQYF
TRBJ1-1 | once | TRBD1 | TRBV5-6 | TGTGCCAGCAGCCTGCTACAGGGGACGAGCACTGAAGCTTTCTTT | CASSLLQGTSTEAFF
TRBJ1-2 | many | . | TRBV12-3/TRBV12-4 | TGTGCCAGCAATTTAGACCGGGCCGCGGGAGGCTACACCTTC | CASNLDRAAGGYTF
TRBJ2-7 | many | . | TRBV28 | TGTGCCAGCAGCCCGAGGGGCGGGAATCTCTACGAGCAGTACTTC | CASSPRGGNLYEQYF
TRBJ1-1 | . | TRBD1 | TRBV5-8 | TGTGCCAGCAGCTCAGGGACAGGGGAGGTCACTGAAGCTTTCTTT | CASSSGTGEVTEAFF
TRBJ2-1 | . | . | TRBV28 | TGTGCCAGCAGTTTTGGACGGCCGGGGAATGAGCAGTTCTTC | CASSFGRPGNEQFF
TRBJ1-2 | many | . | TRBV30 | TGTGCCTGGAGTTCCGGGACAACCTATGGCTACACCTTC | CAWSSGTTYGYTF
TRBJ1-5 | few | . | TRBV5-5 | TGTGCCAGCAGCTTGTTTGGGGGCCTCAATCAGCCCCAGCATTTT | CASSLFGGLNQPQHF
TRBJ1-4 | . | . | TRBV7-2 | TGTGCCAGCAGCTCTCAGGGGTCTCCAACTAATGAAAAACTGTTTTTT | CASSSQGSPTNEKLFF
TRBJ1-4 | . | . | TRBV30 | TGTGCCTGGGGGACTGGCGGGAGCCGTGGAGAAAAACTGTTTTTT | CAWGTGGSRGEKLFF
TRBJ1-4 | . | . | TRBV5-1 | TGCGCCAGCAGCCCAGTGCGGGGCGGTAATGAAAAACTGTTTTTT | CASSPVRGGNEKLFF
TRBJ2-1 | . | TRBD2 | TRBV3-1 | TGTGCCAGCAGCCAAGAATGGGAGGGAGACGCGTACAATGAGCAGTTCTTC | CASSQEWEGDAYNEQFF
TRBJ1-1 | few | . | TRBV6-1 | TGTGCCACTCCTCGGGGGCGGAACACTGAAGCTTTCTTT | CATPRGRNTEAFF
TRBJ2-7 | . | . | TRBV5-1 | TGCGCCAGCAGCTCTCCAAACACGACACTTTGGGCCTACGAGCAGTACTTC | CASSSPNTTLWAYEQYF
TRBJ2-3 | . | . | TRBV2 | TGTGCCAGCAGTAGCAAAGGGGGAGACACAGATACGCAGTATTTT | CASSSKGGDTDTQYF
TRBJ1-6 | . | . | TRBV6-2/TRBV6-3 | TGTGCCAGCAGTTCCCTACACAAGGATCCTTATAATTCACCCCTCCACTTT | CASSSLHKDPYNSPLHF
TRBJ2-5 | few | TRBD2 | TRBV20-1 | TGCAGTGCTAGAAGCCGACTAGCGGACCAAGAGACCCAGTACTTC | CSARSRLADQETQYF
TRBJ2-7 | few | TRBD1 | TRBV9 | TGTGCCAGCAGCGTAGGGCAGGGGGAGTTCGACGAGCAGTACTTC | CASSVGQGEFDEQYF
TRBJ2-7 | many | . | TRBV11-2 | TGTGCCAGCAGCTTAGCGCTGGGGCCCGAGCAGTACTTC | CASSLALGPEQYF
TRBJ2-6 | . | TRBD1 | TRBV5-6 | TGTGCCAGCACCCAGGGGGCGGTTGGGGCCAACGTCCTGACTTTC | CASTQGAVGANVLTF
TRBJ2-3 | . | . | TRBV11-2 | TGTGCCAGCAGCCTCCCCTTGTCGGGCAGCACAGATACGCAGTATTTT | CASSLPLSGSTDTQYF
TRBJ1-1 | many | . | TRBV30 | TGTGCCTGGAGTGTACAAGGGGTGACTGAAGCTTTCTTT | CAWSVQGVTEAFF
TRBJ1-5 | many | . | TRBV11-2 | TGTGCCAGCAGCTTAACGGGTGCCGAAAATCAGCCCCAGCATTTT | CASSLTGAENQPQHF
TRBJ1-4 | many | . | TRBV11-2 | TGTGCCAGCAGCTTAGATCTGCTGGGGGGACCTAATGAAAAACTGTTTTTT | CASSLDLLGGPNEKLFF
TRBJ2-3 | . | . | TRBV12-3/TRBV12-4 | TGTGCCAGCACTCCCCTGTGGTCCGAATCCTTCACAGATACGCAGTATTTT | CASTPLWSESFTDTQYF
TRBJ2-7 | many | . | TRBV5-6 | TGTGCCAGCAGCTTGGTACTGGATACCTACGAGCAGTACTTC | CASSLVLDTYEQYF
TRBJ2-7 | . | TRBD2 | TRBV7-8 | TGTGCCAGCAGCTTAGCAGCGGGAGCGTGGGTCTACGAGCAGCACTTC | CASSLAAGAWVYEQHF
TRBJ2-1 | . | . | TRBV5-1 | TGCGCCAGTAGTTCACAGGGCGTTTCCTACAATGAGCAGTTCTTC | CASSSQGVSYNEQFF
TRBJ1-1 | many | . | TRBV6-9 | TGTGCCAGCAGTTCAGGGAACGCTGAAGCTTTCTTT | CASSSGNAEAFF